The present TCR beta chain was sequenced within a study of blood T cell repertoires in COVID-19. The overall study: Samples came from the United States, Italy and Spain, spanning acute and convalescent COVID-19. Sample material is recorded as cDNA or gDNA derived from T cells, B-cell-depleted T cells, or PBMCs.

V trimming: 5 bases; J trimming: 1 base; junction bases outside the gene matches: 18. The CDR3 spans 20 residues. Germline V gives CDR1 SGHVS, CDR2 FNYEAQ. This clone was counted a single time. Data came from immunoSEQ multiplex PCR; TCRdb stores just in-frame clones and leaves some out. The repertoire consists of 300,000 to 350,000 clones, with around 91% occurring once and the leading ten covering around 4.4%. All enrollees were about 18 to 95 years old and from about two dozen US areas. Categorization into cohorts depended on clinical history that participants reported. Sequenced: PBMCs or T cells enriched from blood (not recorded which). V and J are TRBV7-6 and TRBJ2-1; TRBD1 matches at 9 bases. This TCR was sampled from a woman aged 18-29 years with acute COVID-19. CDR3 nucleotides: TGTGCCAGCAGCCCGGACAGGGGTTACACTAGTGGCGTATCCTACAATGAGCAGTTCTTC. Its protein product is CASSPDRGYTSGVSYNEQFF.